A selection of T cell receptor beta chains follows, all from one sample in a study of post-analysis software for immune sequencing data. TCRdb called the PCR reads again in MiXCR, with one record for every CDR3 protein. The sample yields fewer than 850,000 distinct CDR3 sequences, 40% to 55% seen once. Specimen: blood. The receptors were sampled from a girl aged 10-17 years with multiple sclerosis. CDR3s include the opening cysteine and the closing phenylalanine or tryptophan. A D gene is named only where the DNA matches it firmly. Clone size is not always given. Where it is, it says once, few, many or a class for expanded clones.

abundance	d_gene	len	v_gene	j_gene	CDR3aa	CDR3nt
few	TRBD2	15	TRBV20-1	TRBJ2-7	CSARRGTSGRGEQYF	TGCAGTGCTCGGAGGGGGACTAGCGGGAGGGGTGAGCAGTACTTC
few	TRBD1	14	TRBV29-1	TRBJ2-7	CSVGARTGVHEQYF	TGCAGCGTTGGCGCCAGGACAGGGGTTCACGAGCAGTACTTC
-	-	16	TRBV5-6	TRBJ1-4	CASSLGADLANEKLFF	TGTGCCAGCAGCTTGGGGGCGGATCTCGCTAATGAAAAACTGTTTTTT
-	TRBD2	14	TRBV10-3	TRBJ2-5	CAISGSGNQEAQYF	TGTGCCATCAGCGGTAGCGGGAACCAAGAGGCCCAGTACTTC
-	TRBD2	16	TRBV30	TRBJ2-7	CAWSVASGRATAEQYF	TGTGCCTGGAGTGTGGCTAGCGGGAGAGCTACCGCCGAGCAGTACTTC
-	-	17	TRBV7-2	TRBJ1-2	CASSLEGLGTPNYGYTF	TGTGCCAGCAGCTTAGAGGGATTGGGGACACCGAACTATGGCTACACCTTC
few	-	12	TRBV11-1	TRBJ1-1	CASSRDTYEAFF	TGTGCCAGCAGCCGGGACACTTATGAAGCTTTCTTT
few	-	14	TRBV7-9	TRBJ2-3	CASSLVERTDTQYF	TGTGCCAGCAGCTTAGTAGAGAGAACGGATACGCAGTATTTT
-	-	19	TRBV30	TRBJ2-1	CAWSVIDRESGWVYNEQFF	TGTGCCTGGAGTGTGATCGACAGAGAAAGTGGCTGGGTGTACAATGAGCAGTTCTTC
-	-	14	TRBV3-1	TRBJ1-4	CASSQGQLDEKLFF	TGTGCCAGCAGCCAAGGACAACTTGATGAAAAACTGTTTTTT
-	-	15	TRBV20-1	TRBJ1-2	CSARGLRDGRDGYTF	TGCAGTGCTAGAGGTCTCCGGGACGGCCGAGACGGCTACACCTTC
-	TRBD1	15	TRBV25-1	TRBJ1-2	CASSDPRDRVEGYTF	TGTGCCAGCAGTGATCCGAGGGACAGGGTAGAGGGCTACACCTTC
-	-	14	TRBV5-8	TRBJ2-5	CASSDDRFQETQYF	TGTGCCAGCAGCGACGACAGGTTCCAAGAGACCCAGTACTTC
-	TRBD2	18	TRBV6-1	TRBJ2-2	CASSLGLAGGANTGELFF	TGTGCCAGCAGCCTCGGACTAGCGGGAGGCGCGAACACCGGGGAGCTGTTTTTT